This section outlines one T cell receptor beta chain sequence together with its context. Its matching antigen is unknown. The CDR3 sequence is 15 residues long. Among the donors, all were Caucasian adults who lived in Nashville, Tennessee. This entry comes from a study of shared clonotypes between healthy human individuals. Study findings and constraints: Several donors showed sharing of approximately 5% of naive CD4 clonotypes.

Samples underwent the assay at deep level. Repertoires were generated with immunoSEQ multiplex PCR, while TCRdb's copy carries only in-frame clones and drops some. The table includes about 1.5 million clones, 95% to 99% detected once. The genes are TRBV21-1 and TRBJ1-1; the DNA was not compared with TRBD1, the D call given in the table. TRBV21-1 is a known pseudogene. This receptor was taken from a man aged 25 to 40 in good health. The specimen sequenced was naive CD4+ T cells sorted from blood. Specified subset: CD45RA+ positively selected. CDR3 sequence reads: CASSKGAGLNTEAFF. CDR3 DNA sequence: TGTGCCAGCAGCAAAGGGGCCGGATTGAACACTGAAGCTTTCTTT.